This is a list of T cell receptor beta chains from one sample in a study of shared clonotypes between healthy human individuals. Assay: immunoSEQ multiplex PCR; the TCRdb copy retains only in-frame clones and omits some. The sample lists roughly 86,000 clones; approximately 75% were seen once. The sequencing sample was made of memory CD8+ T cells sorted from blood. The receptors were gathered from a young man in good health. CDR3s include the opening cysteine and the closing phenylalanine or tryptophan. The D gene is left open where the match is weak. Expanded clones are given a class, and other clones once, few, many or no size at all.

TRBJ2-5,TRBV4-2,TRBD2,few,CASSFWGGHQETQYF,TGTGCCAGCAGCTTCTGGGGGGGACACCAAGAGACCCAGTACTTC
TRBJ1-5,TRBV2,-,-,CASSETGTPNSNQPQHF,TGTGCCAGCAGTGAAACAGGGACTCCAAATAGCAATCAGCCCCAGCATTTT
TRBJ2-6,TRBV9,-,few,CASSATLGSGANVLTF,TGTGCCAGCAGCGCCACTTTAGGTTCTGGGGCCAACGTCCTGACTTTC
TRBJ2-1,TRBV27,-,once,CASSLSGTGNYNEQFF,TGTGCCAGCAGTTTATCGGGGACTGGAAATTACAATGAGCAGTTCTTC
TRBJ1-2,TRBV2,-,-,CASKGDGSYGYTF,TGTGCCAGCAAAGGGGACGGATCCTATGGCTACACCTTC
TRBJ1-2,TRBV28,-,few,CASSLSGGISGYGYTF,TGTGCCAGCAGTTTATCGGGCGGCATAAGCGGCTATGGCTACACCTTC
TRBJ1-3,TRBV6-5,-,-,CASSNGNTIYF,TGTGCCAGCAGTAACGGAAACACCATATATTTT
TRBJ1-2,TRBV28,-,few,CASSARYGYTF,TGTGCCAGCAGTGCCCGCTATGGCTACACCTTC
TRBJ2-1,TRBV4-1,TRBD2,-,CASSQVWREGGEQFF,TGCGCCAGCAGCCAAGTTTGGCGGGAGGGTGGTGAGCAGTTCTTC
TRBJ2-5,TRBV27,-,once,CASSLWRGRQETQYF,TGTGCCAGCAGTTTGTGGAGGGGCCGACAAGAGACCCAGTACTTC
TRBJ2-1,TRBV4-1,TRBD2,-,CASSQEASGYNEQFF,TGCGCCAGCAGCCAAGAGGCTAGCGGATACAATGAGCAGTTCTTC
TRBJ2-1,TRBV2,-,few,CASGPPSVNEQFF,TGTGCCAGCGGACCCCCTAGCGTGAATGAGCAGTTCTTC
TRBJ1-2,TRBV29-1,-,-,CSVVTLRGYTF,TGCAGCGTTGTGACCTTACGCGGCTACACCTTC
TRBJ2-7,TRBV10-3,-,-,CAISESKGEQYF,TGTGCCATCAGTGAGTCGAAGGGCGAGCAGTACTTC
TRBJ2-7,TRBV28,-,-,CASSSTGTYEQYF,TGTGCCAGCAGTTCGACAGGTACCTACGAGCAGTACTTC
TRBJ2-4,TRBV28,-,-,CASNYSGAKNIQYF,TGTGCCAGCAATTATAGCGGAGCCAAAAACATTCAGTACTTC
TRBJ1-2,TRBV5-8,-,-,CASSPFPRKTYGYTF,TGTGCCAGCAGTCCATTTCCACGAAAGACCTATGGCTACACCTTC
TRBJ2-7,TRBV5-1,TRBD2,-,CASSFGQEAWTSGVSYEQYF,TGCGCCAGCAGTTTTGGACAGGAAGCCTGGACTAGCGGAGTTAGCTACGAGCAGTACTTC
TRBJ2-3,TRBV28,TRBD2,-,CASSRREYGTDTQYF,TGTGCCAGCAGTAGGCGGGAGTATGGCACAGATACGCAGTATTTT
TRBJ1-2,TRBV7-2,TRBD1,-,CASSMQGAYGYTF,TGTGCCAGCAGCATGCAGGGGGCTTATGGCTACACCTTC
TRBJ2-3,TRBV6-4,-,-,CASSEAGTDTQYF,TGTGCCAGCAGTGAAGCGGGCACAGATACGCAGTATTTT
TRBJ2-5,TRBV4-3,TRBD1,-,CASSQVGTGPQETQYF,TGCGCCAGCAGCCAAGTAGGGACAGGGCCCCAAGAGACCCAGTACTTC
TRBJ2-7,TRBV11-2,-,-,CASSFGKRQYF,TGTGCCAGCAGCTTTGGGAAACGGCAGTACTTC
TRBJ2-2,TRBV7-6,-,-,CASSLIAEQNTGELFF,TGTGCCAGCAGCTTAATCGCTGAACAGAACACCGGGGAGCTGTTTTTT
TRBJ2-5,TRBV6-6,-,-,CASSYSGSQETQYF,TGTGCCAGCAGTTACTCCGGCAGCCAAGAGACCCAGTACTTC
TRBJ1-2,TRBV28,-,-,CASSQRYGYTF,TGTGCCAGCAGTCAGCGCTATGGCTACACCTTC
TRBJ2-1,TRBV7-3,-,-,CASSLTGGGDEQFF,TGTGCCAGCAGCTTAACGGGAGGTGGCGATGAGCAGTTCTTC
TRBJ2-1,TRBV5-1,-,-,CASSLVGPRARNEQFF,TGCGCCAGCAGCTTGGTGGGACCCCGGGCCCGAAATGAGCAGTTCTTC
TRBJ2-1,TRBV7-9,-,-,CASSLDPWRSSYNEQFF,TGTGCCAGCAGCTTAGACCCCTGGCGGAGCTCCTACAATGAGCAGTTCTTC
TRBJ2-2,TRBV7-9,TRBD1,few,CASSYRTGVTTGELFF,TGTGCCAGCAGCTATCGGACAGGGGTTACCACCGGGGAGCTGTTTTTT
TRBJ2-3,TRBV28,TRBD2,-,CASSLPQLAGGPRSDTQYF,TGTGCCAGCAGTTTGCCGCAACTAGCGGGAGGGCCACGCTCAGATACGCAGTATTTT
TRBJ1-1,TRBV9,TRBD1,many,CASSVARPDRGDLEAFF,TGTGCCAGCAGCGTAGCCCGACCGGACAGGGGAGATTTGGAAGCTTTCTTT
TRBJ2-4,TRBV7-9,TRBD1,-,CASSPGTGGALYIQYF,TGTGCCAGCAGCCCCGGGACAGGGGGCGCGTTGTACATTCAGTACTTC
TRBJ2-7,TRBV7-2,-,few,CASSPRDVYEQYF,TGTGCCAGCAGCCCCCGGGATGTCTACGAGCAGTACTTC
TRBJ2-3,TRBV25-1,-,few,CASSPLGDTQYF,TGTGCCAGCAGTCCACTCGGGGATACGCAGTATTTT
TRBJ2-5,TRBV6-1,-,-,CASSDPETQYF,TGTGCCAGCAGTGACCCGGAGACCCAGTACTTC
TRBJ2-1,TRBV27,TRBD2,-,CASSLPSGGSYNEQFF,TGTGCCAGCAGTCTCCCTAGCGGGGGGTCCTACAATGAGCAGTTCTTC
TRBJ2-7,TRBV19,TRBD1,-,CASSIISGQASYEQYF,TGTGCCAGTAGTATAATCTCGGGACAGGCGTCCTACGAGCAGTACTTC
TRBJ1-5,TRBV28,-,-,CASSWDPFGSNQPQHF,TGTGCCAGCAGTTGGGACCCCTTCGGGAGCAATCAGCCCCAGCATTTT
TRBJ2-7,TRBV28,-,once,CATGGGASYEQYF,TGTGCCACCGGGGGCGGGGCCTCCTACGAGCAGTACTTC
TRBJ2-2,TRBV2,TRBD2,-,CASSEPETGLAPPNTGELFF,TGTGCCAGCAGTGAACCGGAGACGGGACTAGCCCCCCCGAACACCGGGGAGCTGTTTTTT
TRBJ1-2,TRBV7-2,-,-,CASSPAGGYGYTF,TGTGCCAGCAGCCCCGCCGGGGGCTATGGCTACACCTTC
TRBJ1-1,TRBV5-1,TRBD1,-,CASSLTGGVTEAFF,TGCGCCAGCAGCCTTACAGGGGGGGTCACTGAAGCTTTCTTT
TRBJ2-5,TRBV5-4,TRBD2,-,CASHPAGIEQYF,TGTGCCAGCCATCCAGCGGGAATAGAGCAGTACTTC
TRBJ2-3,TRBV2,-,-,CASSEFSDTQYF,TGTGCCAGCAGTGAATTTTCGGATACGCAGTATTTT
TRBJ2-7,TRBV10-1,TRBD2,-,CASSPGGTDPYYEQYF,TGCGCCAGCAGTCCGGGGGGGACGGACCCTTACTACGAGCAGTACTTC
TRBJ2-1,TRBV6-6,-,few,CASSDGTKSYNEQFF,TGTGCCAGCAGTGACGGGACAAAATCCTACAATGAGCAGTTCTTC
TRBJ2-1,TRBV18,-,-,CASSPGTVSVRYNEQFF,TGTGCCAGCTCACCAGGGACGGTCTCGGTAAGATACAATGAGCAGTTCTTC
TRBJ1-6,TRBV11-2,-,once,CASSLEGGNSPLHF,TGTGCCAGCAGCCTGGAAGGCGGAAATTCACCCCTCCACTTT
TRBJ1-4,TRBV7-2,-,-,CASSPTGRGGEKLFF,TGTGCCAGCAGCCCGACCGGCAGGGGTGGCGAAAAACTGTTTTTT
TRBJ2-1,TRBV11-1,-,-,CASSLGLGGDEQFF,TGTGCCAGCAGCTTAGGCCTCGGCGGGGATGAGCAGTTCTTC
TRBJ2-7,TRBV6-1,TRBD1,-,CASSVQGTGAYEQYF,TGTGCCAGCAGTGTCCAAGGGACAGGGGCCTACGAGCAGTACTTC
TRBJ2-7,TRBV5-5,-,once,CASSFRYGEQYF,TGTGCCAGCAGCTTCCGATATGGCGAGCAGTACTTC
TRBJ2-7,TRBV15,-,-,CATSRDRNPPTEQYF,TGTGCCACCAGCAGAGATCGGAACCCACCAACCGAGCAGTACTTC
TRBJ2-1,TRBV12-5,-,-,CASGLGSVYNEQFF,TGTGCTAGTGGTTTGGGTAGCGTTTACAATGAGCAGTTCTTC
TRBJ2-3,TRBV9,TRBD2,-,CASSAPGLAGRGTSTDTQYF,TGTGCCAGCAGCGCCCCGGGACTAGCGGGGAGGGGGACTAGCACAGATACGCAGTATTTT
TRBJ2-1,TRBV7-9,TRBD2,once,CASSSGLAGEWYNEQFF,TGTGCCAGCAGCTCCGGCCTAGCGGGAGAGTGGTACAATGAGCAGTTCTTC
TRBJ1-2,TRBV6-1,-,-,CASKGGGLYGYTF,TGTGCCAGCAAGGGCGGGGGGCTATATGGCTACACCTTC
TRBJ2-1,TRBV7-9,-,-,CASSLGVNEQFF,TGTGCCAGCAGCTTAGGAGTAAACGAGCAGTTCTTC
TRBJ2-5,TRBV18,-,once,CASSPPSTQETQYF,TGTGCCAGCTCACCCCCGTCCACACAAGAGACCCAGTACTTC